The T cell receptor beta chain described here comes from a study of radiotherapy plus CTLA-4 blockade in lung cancer. Study-wide points: Some TCR clones had been derived from tumors. These clones expanded in peripheral blood after radiotherapy plus ipilimumab.

Concerning this clone itself: The antigen is unknown.

Those patients who had chemo-refractory metastatic non-small-cell lung cancer were given focal radiation along with CTLA-4 blockade through ipilimumab. Produced via immunoSEQ multiplex PCR; TCRdb's table is partial and in-frame only. The repertoire has over 15,000 clones, about 84% of them found once; the top ten carry around 22%. This clonotype was sampled from a human donor with non-small cell lung cancer whose response to radiotherapy plus ipilimumab could not be evaluated. The source was peripheral blood, collected from a patient treated with radiotherapy plus ipilimumab.

This chain's CDR3 is CASSRLAGEQYF. In DNA, the CDR3 is TGTGCCAGCAGCCGTCTAGCAGGCGAGCAGTACTTC. The chain employs TRBV2 and TRBJ2-7; maybe TRBD2 (5 bases). Germline loops: CDR1 SNHLY, CDR2 FYNNEI. The CDR3 is 12 residues long. The V gene lost 6 bases and the J gene lost 6 bases, with 12 bases spanning the gap.